These 5 T cell receptor beta chains were sequenced from one sample in a study of blood T cell repertoires in COVID-19. Only in-frame clones appear in the TCRdb table, and some are missing; sequencing was by immunoSEQ multiplex PCR. Of 200,000 to 250,000 clones listed, just over 85% are singletons. Input material: peripheral blood. These receptors all stem from a man in his fifties with acute or convalescent COVID-19.

The J gene is TRBJ1-4, the V gene TRBV18, with unresolved D. This CDR3 is 16 amino acids long. The V gene lost 3 bases and the J gene lost 7 bases, with 18 bases spanning the gap. Germline loops: CDR1 KGHSH, CDR2 LQKENI. In DNA form, the CDR3 reads TGTGCCAGCTCACCTGCCCGACTCCTGGAGTTTGAAAAACTGTTTTTT. This sequence encodes CASSPARLLEFEKLFF.

The chain joins TRBV19 to TRBJ2-1; TRBD2 might be the D (7 bases). The CDR3 is 15 amino acids. CDR1 and CDR2 from the germline V gene are LNHDA and SQIVND (reference sequence). Trimming stripped 5 bases from V and 2 bases from J, with 13 bases between. In nucleotides, the CDR3 is TGTGCCAGTAGTGGGGGGGGGCAGACCTACAATGAGCAGTTCTTC. Its protein product is CASSGGGQTYNEQFF.

The CDR3 nucleotides read TGTGCCAGCTCACCCGACGACAGGGAGGCTGGCTACACCTTC. Protein: CASSPDDREAGYTF. The chain combines TRBV18 with TRBJ1-2, with TRBD1 matching over 7 bases. CDR1 and CDR2 from the germline V gene are KGHSH and LQKENI. The CDR3 sequence is 14 residues long. V gave up 3 bases and J gave up 7 bases; unmatched junction bases: 8.

The gene calls are TRBV25-1 and TRBJ1-1; D is undetermined. The CDR3 extends over 16 amino acids. Germline V gene data show CDR1 as MGHDK and CDR2 as SYGVNS. V dropped 2 bases and J dropped 0 bases, with 13 bases sitting between them. The DNA of the CDR3 is TGTGCCAGCAGTGAACACGGTGGAGGGATGAACACTGAAGCTTTCTTT. Its protein product is CASSEHGGGMNTEAFF.

The chain carries TRBV24-1 and TRBJ1-1; a weak D match, TRBD1 (5 bases). This CDR3 spans 12 amino acids. Germline CDR1 and CDR2: KGHDR and SFDVKD. Trimming stripped 9 bases from V and 1 base from J, with 8 bases between. The CDR3 is CATADTNTEAFF. As DNA, the CDR3 is TGTGCCACCGCGGACACGAACACTGAAGCTTTCTTT.